This T cell receptor beta chain was captured by sequencing in a study of blood T cells in healthy people across ages. It was with a sample-barcoded 5' primer and a J-beta primer mix that a second PCR of roughly 6 to 12 cycles was run. TCRdb redid the calling of the 5' RACE reads with MiXCR, one entry per CDR3 protein. This table has some 760,000 distinct CDR3 sequences, roughly 25% appearing once. CDR3 length: 17 amino acids. Between the trimmed V and J ends, which lost 2 bases and 0 bases, there was a span of 14 bases. Per the germline V gene, CDR1 is SGHTA and CDR2 is FQGNSA. This clonotype was seen more than once but under ten times. The data also belong to a second study, concerning T cells of mothers and their children. That study reports: Material was donated by three healthy Caucasian mothers and their six children.

Sequencing was performed on blood. The V gene is TRBV7-2, the J gene TRBJ2-4; no firm D call. The receptor comes from a boy aged 5-17 years in good health. The CDR3, as DNA: TGTGCCAGCAGCTTACCGATGACTGCTCTAGCCAAAAACATTCAGTACTTC. Protein: CASSLPMTALAKNIQYF.